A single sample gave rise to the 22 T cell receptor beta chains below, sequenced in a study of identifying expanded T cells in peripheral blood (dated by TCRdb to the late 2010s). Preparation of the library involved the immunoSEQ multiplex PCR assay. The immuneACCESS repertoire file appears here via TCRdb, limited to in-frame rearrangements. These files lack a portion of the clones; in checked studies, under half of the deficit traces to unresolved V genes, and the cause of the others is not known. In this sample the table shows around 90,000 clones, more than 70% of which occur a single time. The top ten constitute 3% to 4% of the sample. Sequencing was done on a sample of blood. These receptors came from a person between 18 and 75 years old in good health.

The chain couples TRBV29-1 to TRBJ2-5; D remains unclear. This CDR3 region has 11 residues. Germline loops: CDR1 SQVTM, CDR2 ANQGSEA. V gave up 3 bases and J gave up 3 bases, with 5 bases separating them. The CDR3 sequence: CSVDREETQYF. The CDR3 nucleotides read TGCAGCGTTGACCGCGAAGAGACCCAGTACTTC.

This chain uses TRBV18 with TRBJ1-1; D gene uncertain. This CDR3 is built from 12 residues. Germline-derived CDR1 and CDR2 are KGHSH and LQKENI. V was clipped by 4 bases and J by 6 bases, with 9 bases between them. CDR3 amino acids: CASSLRRAEAFF. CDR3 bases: TGTGCCAGCTCACTTCGTAGGGCTGAAGCTTTCTTT. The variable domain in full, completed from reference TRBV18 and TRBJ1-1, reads NAGVMQNPRHLVRRRGQEARLRCSPMKGHSHVYWYRQLPEEGLKFMVYLQKENIIDESGMPKERFSAEFPKEGPSILRIQQVVRGDSAAYFCASSLRRAEAFFGQGTRLTVV.

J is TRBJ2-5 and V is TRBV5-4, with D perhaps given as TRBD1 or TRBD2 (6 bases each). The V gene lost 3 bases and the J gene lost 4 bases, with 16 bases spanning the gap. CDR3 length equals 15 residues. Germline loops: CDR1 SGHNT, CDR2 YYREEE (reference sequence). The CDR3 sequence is CASSSAWGARETQYF. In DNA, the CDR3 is TGTGCCAGCAGCTCGGCGTGGGGGGCGCGAGAGACCCAGTACTTC.

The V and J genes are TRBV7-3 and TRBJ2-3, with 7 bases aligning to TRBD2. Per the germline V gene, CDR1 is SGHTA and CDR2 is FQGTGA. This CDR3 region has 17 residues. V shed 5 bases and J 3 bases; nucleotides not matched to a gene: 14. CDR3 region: CASSARRASGDTDTQYF. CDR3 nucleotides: TGTGCCAGCAGCGCCCGTAGGGCTAGCGGAGATACAGATACGCAGTATTTT.

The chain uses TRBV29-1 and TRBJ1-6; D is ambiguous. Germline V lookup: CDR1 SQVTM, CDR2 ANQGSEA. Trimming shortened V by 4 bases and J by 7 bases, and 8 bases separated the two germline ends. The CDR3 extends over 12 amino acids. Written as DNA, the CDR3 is TGCAGCGTTGCGGCAACAAATTCACCCCTCCACTTT. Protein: CSVAATNSPLHF.

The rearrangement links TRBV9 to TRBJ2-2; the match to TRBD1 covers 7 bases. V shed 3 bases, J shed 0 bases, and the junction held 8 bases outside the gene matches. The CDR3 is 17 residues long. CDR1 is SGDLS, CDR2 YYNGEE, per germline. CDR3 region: CASSARTGHTNTGELFF. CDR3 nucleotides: TGTGCCAGCAGCGCCCGGACAGGCCACACGAACACCGGGGAGCTGTTTTTT.

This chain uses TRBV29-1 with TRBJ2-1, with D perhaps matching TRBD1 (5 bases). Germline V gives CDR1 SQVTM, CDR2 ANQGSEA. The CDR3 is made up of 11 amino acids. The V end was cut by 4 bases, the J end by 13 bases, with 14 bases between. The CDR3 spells CSVGRDSIQFF. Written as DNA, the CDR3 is TGCAGCGTTGGCAGGGATAGTATACAGTTCTTC.

Here the CDR3 reads CASSLVGLTGNEQYF. CDR3 DNA sequence: TGTGCCAGCAGCCTAGTCGGTCTAACAGGGAACGAGCAGTACTTC. V usage is TRBV7-9 and J usage is TRBJ2-7, with TRBD1 as a possible D gene (6 bases). The CDR3 length is 15 residues. Germline values: CDR1 SEHNR, CDR2 FQNEAQ (reference sequence). With 5 bases removed from V and 5 bases from J, the gap between germline ends came to 19 bases. The variable domain in full, completed from reference TRBV7-9 and TRBJ2-7, reads DTGVSQNPRHKITKRGQNVTFRCDPISEHNRLYWYRQTLGQGPEFLTYFQNEAQLEKSRLLSDRFSAERPKGSFSTLEIQRTEQGDSAMYLCASSLVGLTGNEQYFGPGTRLTVT.

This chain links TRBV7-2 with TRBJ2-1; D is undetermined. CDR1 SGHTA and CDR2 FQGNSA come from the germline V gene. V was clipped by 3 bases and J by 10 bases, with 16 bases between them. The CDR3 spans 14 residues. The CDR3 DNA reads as TGTGCCAGCAGCTTCGTTTCAGGCGTTCGGGAGCAGTTCTTC. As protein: CASSFVSGVREQFF.

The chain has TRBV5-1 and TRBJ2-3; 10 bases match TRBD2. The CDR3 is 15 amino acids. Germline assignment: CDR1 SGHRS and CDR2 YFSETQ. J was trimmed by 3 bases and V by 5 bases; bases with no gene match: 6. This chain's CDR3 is CASRPLAGDTDTQYF. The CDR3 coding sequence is TGCGCCAGCAGACCTCTAGCGGGGGATACAGATACGCAGTATTTT.

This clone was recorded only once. The CDR3 nucleotides read TGTGCCAGCAGTTTAGCGGGGGGGCACCGCAATGAGCAGTTCTTC. It encodes CASSLAGGHRNEQFF. The gene calls are TRBV2 and TRBJ2-1; 11 bases map to TRBD2. The CDR3 spans 15 residues. V shed 5 bases, J shed 6 bases, and the junction held 6 bases outside the gene matches. Germline V gene sequence: CDR1 SNHLY, CDR2 FYNNEI.

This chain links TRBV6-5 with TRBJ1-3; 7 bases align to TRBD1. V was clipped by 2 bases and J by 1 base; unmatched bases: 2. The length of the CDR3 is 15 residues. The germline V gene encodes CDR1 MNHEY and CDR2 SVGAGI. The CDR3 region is CASSYTGQSGNTIYF. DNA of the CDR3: TGTGCCAGCAGTTACACGGGACAGTCTGGAAACACCATATATTTT.

CDR3 region: CASSLGTGLWSTYEQYF. As DNA, the CDR3 is TGTGCCAGCAGCTTGGGGACAGGGTTATGGAGCACCTACGAGCAGTACTTC. The rearrangement joins TRBV7-9 to TRBJ2-7, with 9 bases aligning to TRBD1. CDR3 size: 17 residues. Trimming took 3 bases from V and 2 from J; bases not matched to a gene: 11. Germline V gives CDR1 SEHNR, CDR2 FQNEAQ (reference sequence). Variable domain in full (rest from reference TRBV7-9 and TRBJ2-7): DTGVSQNPRHKITKRGQNVTFRCDPISEHNRLYWYRQTLGQGPEFLTYFQNEAQLEKSRLLSDRFSAERPKGSFSTLEIQRTEQGDSAMYLCASSLGTGLWSTYEQYFGPGTRLTVT.

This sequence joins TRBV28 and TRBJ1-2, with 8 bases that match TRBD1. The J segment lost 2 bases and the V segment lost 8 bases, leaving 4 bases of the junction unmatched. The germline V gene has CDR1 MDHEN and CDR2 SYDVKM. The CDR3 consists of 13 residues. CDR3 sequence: CASSTGANYGYTF. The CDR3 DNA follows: TGTGCCAGCTCGACAGGGGCGAACTATGGCTACACCTTC.

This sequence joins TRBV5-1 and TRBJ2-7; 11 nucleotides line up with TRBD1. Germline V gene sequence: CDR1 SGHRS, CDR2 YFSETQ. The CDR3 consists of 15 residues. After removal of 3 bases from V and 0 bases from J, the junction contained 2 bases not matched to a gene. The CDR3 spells CASSWDRGGSYEQYF. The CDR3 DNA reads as TGCGCCAGCAGCTGGGACAGGGGGGGCTCCTACGAGCAGTACTTC.

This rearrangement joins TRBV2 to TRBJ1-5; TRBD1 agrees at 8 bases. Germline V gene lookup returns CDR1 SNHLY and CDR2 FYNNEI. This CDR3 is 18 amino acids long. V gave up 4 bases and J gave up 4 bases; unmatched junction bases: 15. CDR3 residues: CASSGRQGNRVVNQPQHF. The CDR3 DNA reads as TGTGCCAGCAGTGGACGACAGGGGAATAGGGTTGTTAATCAGCCCCAGCATTTT.

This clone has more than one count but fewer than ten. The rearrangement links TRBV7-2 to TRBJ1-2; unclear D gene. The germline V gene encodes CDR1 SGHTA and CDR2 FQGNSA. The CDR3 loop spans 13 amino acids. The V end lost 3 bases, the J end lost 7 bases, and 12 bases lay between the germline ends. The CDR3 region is CASSFQDRSGYTF. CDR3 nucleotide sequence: TGTGCCAGCAGCTTTCAGGACCGCAGTGGCTACACCTTC.

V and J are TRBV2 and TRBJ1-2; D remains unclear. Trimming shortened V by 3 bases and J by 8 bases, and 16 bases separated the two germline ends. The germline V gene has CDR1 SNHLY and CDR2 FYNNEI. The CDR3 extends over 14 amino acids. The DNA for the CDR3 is TGTGCCAGCAGTGACTGGTCTGGCATGGAGGGCTACACCTTC. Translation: CASSDWSGMEGYTF.

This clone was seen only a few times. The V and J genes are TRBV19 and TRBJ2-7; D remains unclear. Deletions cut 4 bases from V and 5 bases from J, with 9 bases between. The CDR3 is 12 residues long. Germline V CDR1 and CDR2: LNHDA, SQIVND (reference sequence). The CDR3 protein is CASSTPNDEQYF. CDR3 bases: TGTGCCAGTAGTACCCCCAACGACGAGCAGTACTTC. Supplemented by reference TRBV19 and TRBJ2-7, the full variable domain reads DGGITQSPKYLFRKEGQNVTLSCEQNLNHDAMYWYRQDPGQGLRLIYYSQIVNDFQKGDIAEGYSVSREKKESFPLTVTSAQKNPTAFYLCASSTPNDEQYFGPGTRLTVT.

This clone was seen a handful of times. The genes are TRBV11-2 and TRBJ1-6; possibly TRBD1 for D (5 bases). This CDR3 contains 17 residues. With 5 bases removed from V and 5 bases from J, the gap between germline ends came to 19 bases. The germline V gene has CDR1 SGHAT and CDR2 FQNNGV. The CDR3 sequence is CASSLLPGRGHNSPLHF. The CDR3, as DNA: TGTGCCAGCAGCCTCCTCCCGGGACGGGGCCATAATTCACCCCTCCACTTT.

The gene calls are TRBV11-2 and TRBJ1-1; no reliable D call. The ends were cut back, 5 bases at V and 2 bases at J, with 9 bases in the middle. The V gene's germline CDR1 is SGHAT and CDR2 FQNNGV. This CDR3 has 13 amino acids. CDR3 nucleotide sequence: TGTGCCAGCAGCGGTGGGCCTAACACTGAAGCTTTCTTT. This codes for CASSGGPNTEAFF.

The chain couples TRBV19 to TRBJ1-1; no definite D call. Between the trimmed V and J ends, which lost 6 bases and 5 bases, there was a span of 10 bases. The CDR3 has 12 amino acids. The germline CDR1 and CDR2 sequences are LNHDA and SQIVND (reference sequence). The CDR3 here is CASRKQGTEAFF. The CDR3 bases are TGTGCCAGTAGAAAACAAGGGACTGAAGCTTTCTTT. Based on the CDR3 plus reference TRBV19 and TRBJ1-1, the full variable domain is DGGITQSPKYLFRKEGQNVTLSCEQNLNHDAMYWYRQDPGQGLRLIYYSQIVNDFQKGDIAEGYSVSREKKESFPLTVTSAQKNPTAFYLCASRKQGTEAFFGQGTRLTVV.